These 29 T cell receptor beta chains were all obtained from the same sample, sequenced in a study of patients and donors after allogeneic stem cell transplantation. TCRdb passed the RT-PCR reads through MiXCR, listing each CDR3 protein once. The sample carries 400,000 to 450,000 distinct CDR3 sequences, 16% recorded once. Sequencing was done on a sample of blood, either unsorted or a sorted T cell fraction (not recorded which). The receptors were sampled from a human donor who was either an allogeneic HSCT recipient or a stem cell or donor lymphocyte infusion donor (not recorded which). It is not recorded whose cells these are; they may come from a transplant donor.

V is TRBV5-1 and J is TRBJ1-3; D is unresolved. The CDR3 loop spans 16 amino acids. V lost 4 bases and J lost 0, with 14 bases in between. CDR1 is SGHRS, CDR2 YFSETQ, per germline. The CDR3 bases are TGCGCCAGCAGCCATTCCCGGGGTTACTCTGGAAACACCATATATTTT. Amino acids: CASSHSRGYSGNTIYF.

This clonotype is a singleton in its sample. This chain joins TRBV29-1 and TRBJ1-5; 7 positions match TRBD1. Germline assignment: CDR1 SQVTM and CDR2 ANQGSEA. The CDR3 extends over 13 amino acids. Trimming cost V 6 bases and J 6 bases; bases outside gene matches: 8. CDR3 sequence: CSVDTGVGQPQHF. CDR3 nucleotide sequence: TGCAGCGTCGACACAGGGGTGGGTCAGCCCCAGCATTTT.

This sequence joins TRBV2 and TRBJ1-2; D may be TRBD1 (6 bases). Germline CDR1 SNHLY, CDR2 FYNNEI. V was shortened by 6 bases and J by 2 bases, with 19 bases between the two germline ends. The CDR3 is 16 amino acids. The CDR3 is CASRSGTSMGNYGYTF. The CDR3 region has the DNA TGTGCCAGCAGGTCCGGGACATCCATGGGCAACTATGGCTACACCTTC.

V gene TRBV3-1 combines with J gene TRBJ2-3; TRBD2 agrees at 8 bases. Germline V CDR1 and CDR2: LGHDT, YNNKEL (reference sequence). CDR3 length equals 19 residues. V shed 3 bases and J 4 bases; nucleotides not matched to a gene: 18. The CDR3 DNA sequence: TGTGCCAGCAGCCATGACGGATCTGGGACCGGGGGGGCCCCAGATACGCAGTATTTT. It codes for CASSHDGSGTGGAPDTQYF.

This clonotype was seen repeatedly, ten times or more. The chain joins TRBV7-9 to TRBJ2-2; the D is unclear. Trimming stripped 7 bases from V and 5 bases from J, with 17 bases between. There are 15 residues in the CDR3. Germline CDR1 is SEHNR and CDR2 is FQNEAQ (reference sequence). CDR3 in amino acids: CASNNPDAVTGELFF. CDR3 nucleotides: TGTGCCAGCAACAACCCCGACGCGGTAACCGGGGAGCTGTTTTTT.

This clonotype was detected only a few times. The rearrangement links TRBV5-5 to TRBJ1-5, with D unclear. The CDR3 length is 16 residues. Trimming took off 0 bases at V and 2 bases at J, with 12 bases between the two ends. Germline lookup yields CDR1 SGHKS and CDR2 YYEKEE (reference sequence). The CDR3 loop reads CASSLGRVAGNQPQHF. The DNA of the CDR3 is TGTGCCAGCAGCTTGGGGAGGGTTGCTGGCAATCAGCCCCAGCATTTT.

The sample holds many counts of this clonotype. This chain joins TRBV12-3 or TRBV12-4 and TRBJ2-7; the D is unclear. This CDR3 has 12 residues. Trimming removed 3 bases at V and 0 bases at J, with 3 bases between. CDR3 amino acids: CASSFNSYEQYF. The DNA of the CDR3 is TGTGCCAGCAGTTTTAACTCCTACGAGCAGTACTTC.

This clonotype has only a few counts. The chain uses TRBV2 and TRBJ1-4, with TRBD1 as a possible D gene (5 bases). The CDR3 length is 13 residues. V gave up 7 bases and J gave up 5 bases, with 11 bases separating them. Germline CDR1 SNHLY, CDR2 FYNNEI. The CDR3 region is CASNRGENEKLFF. CDR3 nucleotides: TGTGCCAGCAACCGGGGGGAGAATGAAAAACTGTTTTTT.

The chain joins TRBV5-5 to TRBJ2-3; no definite D call. The CDR3 spans 14 residues. With 6 bases removed from V and 0 bases from J, the gap between germline ends came to 11 bases. Germline V gene lookup returns CDR1 SGHKS and CDR2 YYEKEE (reference sequence). The CDR3 is CASNQMLSTDTQYF. CDR3 bases: TGTGCCAGCAACCAGATGTTGAGCACAGATACGCAGTATTTT.

This chain links TRBV2 with TRBJ2-2; perhaps D is TRBD1 or TRBD2 (5 bases each). Germline V gene lookup returns CDR1 SNHLY and CDR2 FYNNEI. V lost 7 bases and J 5 bases, leaving 20 bases between the germline ends. The CDR3 contains 16 residues. CDR3 coding DNA: TGTGCCAGCACTACTACCGGGGCCAGTGGTACCGGGGAGCTGTTTTTT. Translating it yields CASTTTGASGTGELFF.

Concerning this clonotype itself: The junction differs from germline at one of its ends, possibly a read error. The rearrangement uses TRBV27 and TRBJ2-7, with TRBD2 matching over 7 bases. Germline V CDR1 and CDR2: MNHEY, SMNVEV (reference sequence). CDR3 length: 14 amino acids. CDR3: CPSREGPFSYEQYF. In nucleotides, the CDR3 is TGTCCCAGCAGGGAGGGGCCGTTCTCCTACGAGCAGTACTTC.

The chain recombines TRBV24-1 with TRBJ1-2; TRBD1 agrees at 9 bases. Germline CDR1 is KGHDR and CDR2 is SFDVKD. This CDR3 is built from 15 residues. Trimming removed 4 bases from V and 7 bases from J; junction bases left unmatched: 9. CDR3 sequence (DNA): TGTGCCACCAGTGACCCCGGGACAGGGCTGAGTGGCTACACCTTC. Translating gives CATSDPGTGLSGYTF.

This clonotype was seen many times. The CDR3 region has the DNA TGTGCCAGCAGTTACTCGGGGCTAGCGACCAATGAGCAGTTCTTC. Protein: CASSYSGLATNEQFF. The genes are TRBV6-5 and TRBJ2-1; D is perhaps TRBD2 (6 bases). V was pared by 0 bases and J by 6 bases, with 12 bases between. Germline loops: CDR1 MNHEY, CDR2 SVGAGI. The CDR3 covers 15 residues.

This clonotype was seen more than once but under ten times. V is TRBV5-1 and J is TRBJ2-7, with TRBD1 matching over 7 bases. Germline V gene data show CDR1 as SGHRS and CDR2 as YFSETQ. Losses at the gene ends were 4 bases for V and 5 bases for J; bases not matched to a gene: 9. The CDR3 has 14 residues. The CDR3 region is CASSEGQRINEQYF. DNA for the CDR3: TGCGCCAGCAGCGAGGGACAGAGGATCAACGAGCAGTACTTC.

This clonotype was counted many times. This rearrangement joins TRBV3-1 to TRBJ1-6; 9 bases fit TRBD1. Germline CDR1 is LGHDT and CDR2 is YNNKEL (reference sequence). With 3 bases clipped from V and 9 bases from J, the junction kept 9 bases outside the gene matches. The CDR3 covers 16 residues. CDR3 nucleotide sequence: TGTGCCAGCAGCCACGGGACAGGGTTCTCCCCTTCACCCCTCCACTTT. Encoded protein: CASSHGTGFSPSPLHF.

V usage is TRBV14 and J usage is TRBJ2-3; a weak D match, TRBD2 (5 bases). V lost 1 base, J lost 2 bases, and 7 bases lay in between. Looked up from germline, CDR1 is SGHDN and CDR2 is FVKESK. The CDR3 sequence is 14 residues long. CDR3 protein: CASSQGGATDTQYF. The CDR3 nucleotides read TGTGCCAGCAGCCAAGGGGGAGCCACAGATACGCAGTATTTT.

In this sample, this clonotype turned up a few times. The rearrangement joins TRBV7-8 to TRBJ2-7; maybe TRBD2 (5 bases). Between the trimmed V and J ends, which lost 0 bases and 3 bases, there was a span of 12 bases. The CDR3 extends over 15 amino acids. Germline CDR1 reads SGHVS; CDR2 reads FQNEAQ. CDR3 in amino acids: CASSLAADRNYEQYF. The CDR3 DNA reads as TGTGCCAGCAGCTTAGCAGCGGATCGAAACTACGAGCAGTACTTC.

The chain has TRBV21-1 and TRBJ1-3; TRBD1, the table's D call, was not compared with the DNA. TRBV21-1 is annotated as a pseudogene. The CDR3 spans 19 residues. This CDR3 reads CASSQIGQSSLLSGNTIYF. The CDR3 DNA sequence: TGTGCCAGCAGCCAGATTGGACAGAGTTCTCTACTCTCTGGAAACACCATATATTTT.

The chain recombines TRBV4-1 with TRBJ1-2, with D hard to call. CDR3 length: 19 amino acids. The V and J ends lost 2 bases and 5 bases respectively, with 27 bases between them. Germline CDR1 is MGHRA and CDR2 is YSYEKL. In nucleotides, the CDR3 is TGCGCCAGCAGCCAAACGATCCCACCCCACCGGGCAAATGGGTATGGCTACACCTTC. This codes for CASSQTIPPHRANGYGYTF.

This clonotype came up a few times. V usage is TRBV7-3 and J usage is TRBJ2-1; D unclear. CDR1 is SGHTA and CDR2 is FQGTGA in the germline V gene. V was cut by 3 bases and J by 7 bases, with 7 bases left in between. The CDR3 is made up of 12 amino acids. CDR3 in DNA: TGTGCCAGCAGCTTTAATACGAATGAGCAGTTCTTC. Protein: CASSFNTNEQFF.

The chain joins TRBV19 to TRBJ1-1; D not certain. The V gene lost 5 bases and the J gene lost 6 bases, with 10 bases spanning the gap. Germline CDR1 reads LNHDA; CDR2 reads SQIVND (reference sequence). CDR3 size: 12 residues. CDR3 nucleotides: TGTGCCAGTAGTCTCGGGATGGCTGAAGCTTTCTTT. Translated, it gives CASSLGMAEAFF. Using reference TRBV19 and TRBJ1-1 for the parts outside the CDR3, the full variable domain is DGGITQSPKYLFRKEGQNVTLSCEQNLNHDAMYWYRQDPGQGLRLIYYSQIVNDFQKGDIAEGYSVSREKKESFPLTVTSAQKNPTAFYLCASSLGMAEAFFGQGTRLTVV.

This clonotype showed up just a few times. The CDR3: CASSYHRGSAGELFF. CDR3 coding DNA: TGTGCCAGCAGCTACCACAGGGGGAGTGCCGGGGAGCTGTTTTTT. This chain links TRBV3-1 with TRBJ2-2, with 8 bases that match TRBD1. Trimming cost V 5 bases and J 6 bases; bases outside gene matches: 8. CDR1 LGHDT and CDR2 YNNKEL come from the germline V gene (reference sequence). This CDR3 contains 15 residues. The whole variable domain, remainder taken from reference TRBV3-1 and TRBJ2-2, is DTAVSQTPKYLVTQMGNDKSIKCEQNLGHDTMYWYKQDSKKFLKIMFSYNNKELIINETVPNRFSPKSPDKAHLNLHINSLELGDSAVYFCASSYHRGSAGELFFGEGSRLTVL.

The V gene is TRBV15, the J gene TRBJ1-5; D remains ambiguous. Germline V gives CDR1 LNHNV, CDR2 YYDKDF (reference sequence). The CDR3 covers 15 residues. Trimming left V 1 base short and J 2 bases short, with 9 bases between. For the CDR3, the DNA is TGTGCCACCAGCAGAGGAGGGAGTGGCAATCAGCCCCAGCATTTT. This translates into CATSRGGSGNQPQHF. The full variable domain, in which reference TRBV15 and TRBJ1-5 provide the parts outside the CDR3, is DAMVIQNPRYQVTQFGKPVTLSCSQTLNHNVMYWYQQKSSQAPKLLFHYYDKDFNNEADTPDNFQSRRPNTSFCFLDIRSPGLGDTAMYLCATSRGGSGNQPQHFGDGTRLSIL.

This chain uses TRBV28 with TRBJ2-2; D is perhaps TRBD2 (6 bases). This CDR3 is 18 amino acids long. Trimming shortened V by 5 bases and J by 1 base, and 20 bases separated the two germline ends. From germline, CDR1 is MDHEN and CDR2 SYDVKM. The CDR3 DNA follows: TGTGCCAGCAGTCCCTCCAGGCAGGGACTCAGGAACACCGGGGAGCTGTTTTTT. Translated, it gives CASSPSRQGLRNTGELFF.

V and J are TRBV20-1 and TRBJ2-3, with TRBD2 identical over 12 bases. The CDR3 spans 14 residues. V was clipped by 5 bases and J by 5 bases; unmatched bases: 5. Germline-derived CDR1 and CDR2 are DFQATT and SNEGSKA (reference sequence). The CDR3 sequence is CSAGLAGRGDTQYF. The CDR3 DNA is TGCAGTGCTGGACTAGCGGGACGAGGAGATACGCAGTATTTT.

J is TRBJ2-7 and V is TRBV21-1; whether TRBD2, the table's D call, matches the DNA was not checked. TRBV21-1 is shown as a pseudogene. The CDR3 is made up of 14 amino acids. In DNA form, the CDR3 reads TGTGCCAGCAGCAAAGGTAATAGCGGCTACGAGCAGTACTTC. This encodes CASSKGNSGYEQYF.

This clonotype appeared a few times. The chain combines TRBV5-1 with TRBJ2-2; D is unresolved. CDR3 length equals 15 residues. Trimming removed 2 bases from V and 5 bases from J, with 13 bases in between. Per the germline V gene, CDR1 is SGHRS and CDR2 is YFSETQ. This CDR3 is CASSLSTGGTGELFF. The CDR3 DNA is TGCGCCAGCAGCTTATCAACCGGCGGAACCGGGGAGCTGTTTTTT.

This chain connects TRBV5-4 to TRBJ2-5; 9 bases match TRBD1. V lost 4 bases to trimming and J lost 5 bases; unmatched junction nucleotides: 9. Per the germline V gene, CDR1 is SGHNT and CDR2 is YYREEE (reference sequence). This CDR3 is built from 15 residues. CDR3 bases: TGTGCCAGCAGCAACACAGGGGGCGCTGGGGAGACCCAGTACTTC. As protein: CASSNTGGAGETQYF.

This chain links TRBV4-1 with TRBJ2-2; TRBD1 aligns across 7 bases. This CDR3 region has 17 residues. Germline values: CDR1 MGHRA, CDR2 YSYEKL. Unmatched junction bases numbered 6, after V lost 2 bases and J lost 0 bases. The DNA of the CDR3 is TGCGCCAGCAGCCAATTTAGGGGGCAACCGAACACCGGGGAGCTGTTTTTT. Its protein is CASSQFRGQPNTGELFF.